These T cell receptor beta chains were read from a single sample in a study of regulatory T cells in long-lasting Graves disease. TCRdb re-called the multiplex PCR reads with MiXCR, one entry per CDR3 protein. Of roughly 470,000 distinct CDR3 sequences in the sample, less than 25% are singletons; the top ten hold approximately 8%. The sample in question was peripheral blood mononuclear cells (PBMCs), obtained when the disease was refractory, from a patient treated with antithyroid drugs. Source of these receptors: a female donor with Graves disease. CDR3s include the opening cysteine and the closing phenylalanine or tryptophan.

TRBV28,CASRSGGNYGYTF
TRBV6-1,CASRTGVANEKLFF
TRBV20-1,CSAPYVNPNYGYTF
TRBV7-8,CASSLLVLIQALLTGELFF
TRBV6-1,CASSYDSNQPQHF
TRBV5-6,CASSERGLPVGTQYF
TRBV24-1,CATSAGETQYF
TRBV9,CASSFGQGSGNTIYF
TRBV12-3/TRBV12-4,CASSRTGGEKLFF
TRBV20-1,CSARARRRTGVGETQYF